Presented here are 27 T cell receptor beta chains from one specimen sequenced in a study of cytomegalovirus exposure and HLA in healthy donors. With 60 Vbeta and 13 Jbeta primers, the PCR was carried out. Some clones are missing from TCRdb's copy, which holds only in-frame ones; the method was immunoSEQ multiplex PCR. The table has 250,000 or so clones, about 80% seen once; the top ten hold 8%. Material for sequencing was PBMCs. These receptors all come from a woman aged 60 to 75 in good health and CMV-seropositive.

V usage is TRBV28 and J usage is TRBJ2-1; a possible D gene is TRBD2 (6 bases). The germline CDR1 and CDR2 sequences are MDHEN and SYDVKM. The length of the CDR3 is 13 residues. Trimming took off 8 bases at V and 0 bases at J, with 8 bases between the two ends. The CDR3 protein is CASGGSSYNEQFF. In DNA, the CDR3 is TGTGCCAGCGGAGGGAGCTCCTACAATGAGCAGTTCTTC.

This chain links TRBV4-1 with TRBJ1-5; perhaps TRBD1 as D (5 bases). Trimming took off 0 bases at V and 13 bases at J, with 13 bases between the two ends. CDR1 and CDR2 from the germline V gene are MGHRA and YSYEKL. This CDR3 contains 13 residues. CDR3: CASSQDVEGVQHF. CDR3 coding DNA: TGCGCCAGCAGCCAAGATGTTGAAGGGGTGCAGCATTTT.

The chain carries TRBV19 and TRBJ2-1, with 8 positions matching TRBD2. The CDR3 totals 14 residues. CDR1 and CDR2 from the germline V gene are LNHDA and SQIVND (reference sequence). The V gene end was trimmed by 5 bases and the J gene end by 10 bases; junction bases not matched to a gene: 10. CDR3 bases: TGTGCCAGTAGTGCCGACCTAACTAGCGGCGAGCAGTTCTTC. Its translation is CASSADLTSGEQFF.

The V call is TRBV2, the J call TRBJ1-5; TRBD1 is a possible D gene (5 bases). Germline V CDR1 and CDR2: SNHLY, FYNNEI. V was pared by 8 bases and J by 5 bases, with 13 bases between. This CDR3 is built from 13 residues. CDR3 region: CASGVAGDQPQHF. The CDR3 nucleotides are TGTGCCAGCGGCGTCGCGGGGGATCAGCCCCAGCATTTT.

With regard to this clone: The same CDR3 also results from other DNA sequences found in this sample. V and J are TRBV7-3 and TRBJ1-3, with 7 bases aligning to TRBD1. The CDR3 has 13 amino acids. J was trimmed by 4 bases and V by 5 bases; bases with no gene match: 2. In germline, CDR1 is SGHTA, CDR2 FQGTGA. The DNA for the CDR3 is TGTGCCAGCAGCCCGGGACAGGGAAACACCATATATTTT. Protein sequence: CASSPGQGNTIYF.

The V and J genes are TRBV10-2 and TRBJ1-2; 11 bases match TRBD1. The CDR3 sequence is 15 residues long. V was clipped by 1 base and J by 2 bases; unmatched bases: 0. The V gene's germline CDR1 is WSHSY and CDR2 SAAADI. The CDR3 loop is CASSEWDRGNYGYTF. The DNA of the CDR3 is TGCGCCAGCAGTGAGTGGGACAGGGGGAACTATGGCTACACCTTC.

J is TRBJ2-2 and V is TRBV6-4, with TRBD2 matching 10 bases. The V segment lost 4 bases and the J segment 2 bases; nucleotides outside the gene matches: 7. This CDR3 comprises 17 residues. CDR1 and CDR2 from the germline V gene are MRHNA and SNTAGT. The CDR3 bases are TGTGCCAGCAGTGCTGACGGACTAGCGGCTAACACCGGGGAGCTGTTTTTT. Translated, it gives CASSADGLAANTGELFF.

The V call is TRBV27, the J call TRBJ1-5; weak D call: TRBD1 (6 bases). The germline gives CDR1 MNHEY, CDR2 SMNVEV (reference sequence). The CDR3 contains 14 residues. Deletions cut 5 bases from V and 6 bases from J, with 14 bases between. In DNA form, the CDR3 reads TGTGCCAGCAGTCTCACAGGGAAGGGTCAGCCCCAGCATTTT. It encodes CASSLTGKGQPQHF.

V and J are TRBV19 and TRBJ2-1; D may be TRBD2 (5 bases). The CDR3 contains 13 residues. Trimming took 7 bases from V and 6 from J, leaving 13 bases between them. Germline CDR1 is LNHDA and CDR2 is SQIVND (reference sequence). CDR3 nucleotide sequence: TGTGCCAGTAAAGTCCGAGGGCCCAATGAGCAGTTCTTC. Translated, it gives CASKVRGPNEQFF.

The chain uses TRBV14 and TRBJ1-2, with 10 positions matching TRBD1. CDR3 length equals 16 residues. Trimming cost V 0 bases and J 8 bases; bases outside gene matches: 9. In germline, CDR1 is SGHDN, CDR2 FVKESK. DNA for the CDR3: TGTGCCAGCAGCCAAGACCGGGACAGGGGCCTTCGGGGCTACACCTTC. This codes for CASSQDRDRGLRGYTF.

This sequence joins TRBV28 and TRBJ2-5; D gene unclear. The last part of the DNA fits TRBJ2-7 better; the J call may be wrong. Germline V gene data show CDR1 as MDHEN and CDR2 as SYDVKM. The CDR3 has 11 amino acids. CDR3 region: CASAGVYEQYF. CDR3 bases: TGTGCCAGCGCAGGCGTCTACGAGCAGTACTTC.

The CDR3 DNA reads TGTGCCAGTAGTATTAGTTGGGTAAGGGGTGAGCAGTTCTTC. This codes for CASSISWVRGEQFF. This chain joins TRBV19 and TRBJ2-1; weak D call: TRBD1 (5 bases). Trimming removed 3 bases at V and 9 bases at J, with 15 bases between. The germline V gene encodes CDR1 LNHDA and CDR2 SQIVND (reference sequence). This CDR3 has 14 residues. The complete variable domain, with remaining parts taken from reference TRBV19 and TRBJ2-1, reads DGGITQSPKYLFRKEGQNVTLSCEQNLNHDAMYWYRQDPGQGLRLIYYSQIVNDFQKGDIAEGYSVSREKKESFPLTVTSAQKNPTAFYLCASSISWVRGEQFFGPGTRLTVL.

The V gene is TRBV4-1, the J gene TRBJ2-7; 8 bases map to TRBD2. CDR3 length equals 15 residues. Trimming removed 0 bases from V and 6 bases from J; junction bases left unmatched: 7. Germline lookup yields CDR1 MGHRA and CDR2 YSYEKL. CDR3: CASSQDAGTRTEQYF. CDR3 nucleotides: TGCGCCAGCAGCCAAGATGCCGGGACTAGGACCGAGCAGTACTTC.

The chain couples TRBV28 to TRBJ2-7; a weak D match, TRBD1 (6 bases). The V gene's germline CDR1 is MDHEN and CDR2 SYDVKM. The CDR3 spans 13 residues. V was shortened by 3 bases and J by 1 base, with 7 bases between the two germline ends. CDR3 DNA sequence: TGTGCCAGCAGTTTCAGGGGATCCTACGAGCAGTACTTC. Its protein is CASSFRGSYEQYF.

The chain couples TRBV11-2 to TRBJ2-2; D uncertain. V lost 4 bases to trimming and J lost 0 bases, with 12 bases between them. The CDR3 has 16 amino acids. Germline CDR1 and CDR2: SGHAT and FQNNGV. CDR3 nucleotide sequence: TGTGCCAGCAGCTCACAACAAATACCGAACACCGGGGAGCTGTTTTTT. Its translation is CASSSQQIPNTGELFF.

The chain is built from TRBV4-1 and TRBJ1-2; weak D call: TRBD1 (6 bases). The germline CDR1 and CDR2 sequences are MGHRA and YSYEKL. The V and J ends lost 4 bases and 12 bases respectively, with 21 bases between them. This CDR3 is built from 14 residues. The CDR3 nucleotides are TGCGCCAGCAGCCTAGTACAGGGCAACGTGCGGCACACCTTC. The encoded protein is CASSLVQGNVRHTF.

This clone was seen a handful of times. The chain recombines TRBV21-1 with TRBJ2-7; the table's D gene call, TRBD1, was not cross checked with the DNA. TRBV21-1 is a pseudogene segment. This CDR3 contains 18 residues. The CDR3 reads CASSTGTGERGSGYEQYF. CDR3 nucleotides: TGTGCCAGCAGTACTGGGACAGGGGAAAGGGGCTCCGGCTACGAGCAGTACTTC.

The V and J genes are TRBV10-3 and TRBJ2-1; 11 bases align to TRBD2. CDR3 length equals 17 residues. In germline, CDR1 is ENHRY, CDR2 SYGVKD. Trimming removed 10 bases from V and 0 bases from J; junction bases left unmatched: 11. The CDR3 DNA follows: TGTGCCAGCGGGACTAGCGGTTCGCAAAGCTCCTACAATGAGCAGTTCTTC. The encoded protein is CASGTSGSQSSYNEQFF.

V and J are TRBV18 and TRBJ2-2, with 7 bases lining up with TRBD2. V shed 3 bases, J shed 4 bases, and the junction held 8 bases outside the gene matches. CDR1 and CDR2 (germline): KGHSH, LQKENI. The CDR3 has 16 amino acids. CDR3: CASSPMSGTATGELFF. As DNA, the CDR3 is TGTGCCAGCTCACCGATGAGCGGGACGGCCACCGGGGAGCTGTTTTTT.

This rearrangement joins TRBV5-1 to TRBJ2-1, with TRBD2 matching over 11 bases. This CDR3 has 14 amino acids. The ends lost 3 bases at V and 8 bases at J; junction bases unmatched: 4. Germline loops: CDR1 SGHRS, CDR2 YFSETQ. CDR3 sequence: CASSWLAGGDEQFF. CDR3 coding DNA: TGCGCCAGCAGCTGGCTAGCGGGAGGAGATGAGCAGTTCTTC.

This chain joins TRBV5-1 and TRBJ1-1, with a possible D match to TRBD1 (6 bases). Per germline, CDR1 SGHRS and CDR2 YFSETQ. Trimming took 1 base from V and 4 from J, leaving 14 bases between them. The CDR3 has 15 amino acids. CDR3 region: CASSLNRAGITEAFF. In DNA, the CDR3 is TGCGCCAGCAGCTTGAACAGGGCCGGAATCACTGAAGCTTTCTTT.

The chain combines TRBV7-2 with TRBJ1-2; 7 bases map to TRBD1. Trimming removed 1 base from V and 6 bases from J; junction bases left unmatched: 8. The germline V gene encodes CDR1 SGHTA and CDR2 FQGNSA. The CDR3 sequence is 15 residues long. In DNA, the CDR3 is TGTGCCAGCAGCTTAGTTCAGGGGGTAGTAAATGGCTACACCTTC. Translated: CASSLVQGVVNGYTF.

V is TRBV27 and J is TRBJ2-7, with 7 positions matching TRBD2. The germline CDR1 and CDR2 sequences are MNHEY and SMNVEV (reference sequence). The V gene end was trimmed by 6 bases and the J gene end by 3 bases; junction bases not matched to a gene: 5. The CDR3 is 13 amino acids. The chain's CDR3 is CASRPGLYYEQYF. CDR3 coding DNA: TGTGCCAGCAGGCCGGGACTATACTACGAGCAGTACTTC.

This chain joins TRBV10-1 and TRBJ2-2, with D perhaps matching TRBD2 (5 bases). Germline loops: CDR1 WNHNN, CDR2 SYGVQD (reference sequence). The CDR3 has 14 residues. Between the trimmed V and J ends, which lost 3 bases and 3 bases, there was a span of 8 bases. CDR3 sequence reads: CASSDSVHTGELFF. The CDR3 nucleotides read TGCGCCAGCAGTGATAGCGTCCACACCGGGGAGCTGTTTTTT.

CDR3 residues: CSVDGGAYEQYF. The CDR3 DNA sequence: TGCAGCGTTGACGGCGGAGCCTACGAGCAGTACTTC. The chain has TRBV29-1 and TRBJ2-5, with D unclear. The J call may be incorrect, as the DNA end agrees better with TRBJ2-7. The germline V gene encodes CDR1 SQVTM and CDR2 ANQGSEA. There are 12 residues in the CDR3.

The V and J genes are TRBV29-1 and TRBJ2-1; 8 positions match TRBD2. The junction had 5 bases not matched to a gene; V was cut back by 8 bases and J by 8 bases. The CDR3 is 11 amino acids. Germline CDR1 and CDR2: SQVTM and ANQGSEA. The CDR3 loop reads CSTTSVDEQFF. The CDR3 DNA reads as TGCAGCACGACTAGCGTTGATGAGCAGTTCTTC.

V usage is TRBV5-1 and J usage is TRBJ2-1; D is ambiguous. V lost 5 bases and J lost 3, with 15 bases in between. The CDR3 is 15 residues long. Per germline, CDR1 SGHRS and CDR2 YFSETQ. CDR3 sequence (DNA): TGCGCCAGCAGTTTTTATGACAATCACTACAATGAGCAGTTCTTC. This sequence encodes CASSFYDNHYNEQFF.